This T cell receptor beta chain derives from a study of PD-1 blockade in classical Hodgkin lymphoma. Relapses following autologous stem cell transplantation were seen in all patients, with brentuximab vedotin exposure varying. Patients had relapsed/refractory classical Hodgkin lymphoma with complete response, partial response or progressive disease as best response. The repertoire was sequenced with immunoSEQ multiplex PCR; TCRdb's copy has only in-frame clones and lacks some. The table records roughly 150,000 clones, 78% of them present only once. Notes on this clone: The target antigen is unknown.

The ends lost 2 bases at V and 12 bases at J; junction bases unmatched: 4. The CDR3 loop spans 11 amino acids. Looked up from germline, CDR1 is MDHEN and CDR2 is SYDVKM. Overall study findings and caveats: Reported findings placed baseline TCR diversity lower in newly diagnosed patients (compared with healthy donors). By C4D1, diversity of CD4+ TCRs had risen significantly, whereas that of CD8+ TCRs had not. Nivolumab starters within 1 year of ASCT were excluded.

The material sequenced was peripheral blood mononuclear cells (PBMCs), taken before the second cycle of nivolumab. The chain employs TRBV28 and TRBJ2-7; 7 bases match TRBD2. This TCR was recovered from a human donor with classical Hodgkin lymphoma. Here the CDR3 DNA reads TGTGCCAGCAGTTTAGCGCGGGAGTCGTACTTC. Encoded protein: CASSLARESYF. The full variable domain, its missing parts supplied by reference TRBV28 and TRBJ2-7, is DVKVTQSSRYLVKRTGEKVFLECVQDMDHENMFWYRQDPGLGLRLIYFSYDVKMKEKGDIPEGYSVSREKKERFSLILESASTNQTSMYLCASSLARESYFGPGTRLTVT.